Sequencing of this TCR beta chain was carried out in a study of human T cells and chemical hapten exposure. Findings and caveats of the study: Expanded TCRs clustered into significantly more large CDR3 similarity groups than controls, the analysis revealed.

Source study methods: Sample TCR totals centred on a median of roughly 96,000, ranging about 23,224 to 690,600. TCRdb re-derived calls from the RACE reads in MiXCR, one entry per CDR3 protein. The V and J calls and clone size are TCRdb's, not the authors'. The sample has 330,000 or so distinct CDR3 sequences, about 6% seen once; the top ten hold over 5.5%. Time point reported: patch test 2, 6 weeks after DPC sensitization. Treatment denoted: therapeutic diphenylcyclopropenone sensitization with weekly scalp DPC. Many counts were recorded for this clonotype. Its antigen is currently unknown. The CDR3 has 14 amino acids. V was shortened by 3 bases and J by 0 bases, with 11 bases between the two germline ends. Germline V lookup: CDR1 SQVTM, CDR2 ANQGSEA.

The sequence derives from a woman between 18 and 29 years old with alopecia areata. Some clones in this sample may be carry-over from other donors' samples. The chain employs TRBV29-1 and TRBJ1-1; no clear D. Here the sequenced sample was whole blood, taken in connection with sensitization to the hapten diphenylcyclopropenone (DPC). Here the CDR3 reads CSVDAGRLNTEAFF. The CDR3 region has the DNA TGCAGCGTTGATGCGGGTCGGCTGAACACTGAAGCTTTCTTT. The full variable domain, in which reference TRBV29-1 and TRBJ1-1 provide the parts outside the CDR3, is SAVISQKPSRDICQRGTSLTIQCQVDSQVTMMFWYRQQPGQSLTLIATANQGSEATYESGFVIDKFPISRPNLTFSTLTVSNMSPEDSSIYLCSVDAGRLNTEAFFGQGTRLTVV.